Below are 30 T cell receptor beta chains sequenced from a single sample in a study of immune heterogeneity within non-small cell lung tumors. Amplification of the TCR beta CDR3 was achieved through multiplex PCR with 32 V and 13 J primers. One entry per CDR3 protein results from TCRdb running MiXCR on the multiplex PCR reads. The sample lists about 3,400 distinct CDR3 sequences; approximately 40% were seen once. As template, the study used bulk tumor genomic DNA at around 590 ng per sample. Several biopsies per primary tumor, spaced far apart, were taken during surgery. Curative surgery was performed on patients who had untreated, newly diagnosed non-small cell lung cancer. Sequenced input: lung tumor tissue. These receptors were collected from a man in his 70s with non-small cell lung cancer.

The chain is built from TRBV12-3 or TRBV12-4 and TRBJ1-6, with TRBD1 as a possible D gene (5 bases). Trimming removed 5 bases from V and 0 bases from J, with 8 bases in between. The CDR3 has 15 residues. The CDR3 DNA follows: TGTGCCAGCAGTAGCCAGGGCTCCTATAATTCACCCCTCCACTTT. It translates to CASSSQGSYNSPLHF.

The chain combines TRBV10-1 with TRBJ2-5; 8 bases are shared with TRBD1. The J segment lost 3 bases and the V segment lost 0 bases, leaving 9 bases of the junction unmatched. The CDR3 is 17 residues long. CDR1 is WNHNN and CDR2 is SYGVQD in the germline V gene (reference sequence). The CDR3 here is CASSESLIGQGKETQYF. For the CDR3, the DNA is TGCGCCAGCAGTGAGTCGTTAATCGGACAGGGAAAAGAGACCCAGTACTTC.

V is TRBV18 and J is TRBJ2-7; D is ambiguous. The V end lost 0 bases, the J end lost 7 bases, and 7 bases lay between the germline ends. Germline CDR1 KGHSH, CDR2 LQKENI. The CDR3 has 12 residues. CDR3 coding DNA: TGTGCCAGCTCACCACCTGGCCAGGAGCAGTACTTC. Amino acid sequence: CASSPPGQEQYF.

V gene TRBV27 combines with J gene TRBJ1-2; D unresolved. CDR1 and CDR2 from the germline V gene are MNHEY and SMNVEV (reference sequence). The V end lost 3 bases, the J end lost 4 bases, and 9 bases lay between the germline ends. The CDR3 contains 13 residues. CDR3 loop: CASSFGRLYGYTF. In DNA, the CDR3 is TGTGCCAGCAGTTTTGGCAGACTCTATGGCTACACCTTC.

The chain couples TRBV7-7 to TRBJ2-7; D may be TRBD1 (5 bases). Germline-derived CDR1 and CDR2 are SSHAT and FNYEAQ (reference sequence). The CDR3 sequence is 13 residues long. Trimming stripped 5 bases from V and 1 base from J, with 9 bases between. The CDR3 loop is CASSLGRSYEQYF. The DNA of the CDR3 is TGTGCCAGCAGCCTGGGGCGTTCCTACGAGCAGTACTTC.

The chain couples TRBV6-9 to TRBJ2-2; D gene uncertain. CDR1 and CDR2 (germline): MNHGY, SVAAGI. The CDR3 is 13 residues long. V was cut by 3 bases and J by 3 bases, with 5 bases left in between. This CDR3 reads CASSYLDTGELFF. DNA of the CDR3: TGTGCCAGCAGTTACCTAGACACCGGGGAGCTGTTTTTT.

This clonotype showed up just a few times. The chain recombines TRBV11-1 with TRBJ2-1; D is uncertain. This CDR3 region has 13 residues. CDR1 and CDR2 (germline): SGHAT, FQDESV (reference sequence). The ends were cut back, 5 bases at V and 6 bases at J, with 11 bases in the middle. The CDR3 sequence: CASSRDRSNEQFF. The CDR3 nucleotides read TGTGCCAGCAGCCGTGACCGAAGCAATGAGCAGTTCTTC.

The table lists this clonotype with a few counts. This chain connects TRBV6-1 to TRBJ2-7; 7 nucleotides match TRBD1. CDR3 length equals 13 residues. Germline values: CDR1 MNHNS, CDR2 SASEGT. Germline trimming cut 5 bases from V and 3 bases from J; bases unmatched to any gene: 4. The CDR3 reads CASSYRQGYEQYF. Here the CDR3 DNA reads TGTGCCAGCAGTTATAGACAGGGCTACGAGCAGTACTTC.

The DNA for the CDR3 is TGTGCCAGCAGCCTTTTTGACTCGGCCTACGAGCAGTACTTC. It is translated as CASSLFDSAYEQYF. The V and J genes are TRBV7-9 and TRBJ2-7; D gene ambiguous. Germline V gives CDR1 SEHNR, CDR2 FQNEAQ (reference sequence). V was clipped by 5 bases and J by 2 bases, with 13 bases between them. This CDR3 has 14 amino acids.

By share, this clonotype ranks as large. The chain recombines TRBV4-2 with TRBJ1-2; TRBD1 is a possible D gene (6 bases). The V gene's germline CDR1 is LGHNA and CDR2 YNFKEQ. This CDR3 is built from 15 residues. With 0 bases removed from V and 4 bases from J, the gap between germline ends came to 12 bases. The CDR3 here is CASSQEGGPLYGYTF. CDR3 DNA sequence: TGTGCCAGCAGCCAAGAAGGGGGGCCGCTCTATGGCTACACCTTC.

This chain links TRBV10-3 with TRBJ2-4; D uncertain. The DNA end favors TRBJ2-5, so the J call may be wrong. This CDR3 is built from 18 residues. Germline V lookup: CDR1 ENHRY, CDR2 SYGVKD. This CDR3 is CAIGRPRPDINVLETQYF. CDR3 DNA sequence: TGTGCCATCGGCCGACCTCGGCCTGACATTAATGTGCTGGAGACCCAGTACTTC.

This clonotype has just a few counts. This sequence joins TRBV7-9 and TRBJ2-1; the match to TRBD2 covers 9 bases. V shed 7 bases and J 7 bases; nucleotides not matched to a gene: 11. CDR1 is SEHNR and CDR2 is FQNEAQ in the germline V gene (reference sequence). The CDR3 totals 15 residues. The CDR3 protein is CASTPAQREANEQFF. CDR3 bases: TGTGCCAGCACCCCAGCCCAGCGGGAGGCGAATGAGCAGTTCTTC.

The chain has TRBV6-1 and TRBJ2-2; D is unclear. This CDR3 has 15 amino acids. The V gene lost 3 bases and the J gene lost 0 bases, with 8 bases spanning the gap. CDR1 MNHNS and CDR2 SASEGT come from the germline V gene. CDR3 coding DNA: TGTGCCAGCAGTGATTCTGTGGCGAACACCGGGGAGCTGTTTTTT. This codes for CASSDSVANTGELFF.

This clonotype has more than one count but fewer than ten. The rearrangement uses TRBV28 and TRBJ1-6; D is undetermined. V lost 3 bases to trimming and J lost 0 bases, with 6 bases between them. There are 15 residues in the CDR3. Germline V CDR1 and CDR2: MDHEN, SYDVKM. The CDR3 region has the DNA TGTGCCAGCAGTTTCAGGAGCTCCTATAATTCACCCCTCCACTTT. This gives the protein CASSFRSSYNSPLHF. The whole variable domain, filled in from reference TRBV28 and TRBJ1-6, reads DVKVTQSSRYLVKRTGEKVFLECVQDMDHENMFWYRQDPGLGLRLIYFSYDVKMKEKGDIPEGYSVSREKKERFSLILESASTNQTSMYLCASSFRSSYNSPLHFGNGTRLTVT.

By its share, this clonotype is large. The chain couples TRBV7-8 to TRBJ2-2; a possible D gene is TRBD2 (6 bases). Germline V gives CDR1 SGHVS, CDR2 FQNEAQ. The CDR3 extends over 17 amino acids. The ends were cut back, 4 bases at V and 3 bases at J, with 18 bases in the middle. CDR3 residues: CASSSPSRTGDTGELFF. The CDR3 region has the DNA TGTGCCAGCAGCTCCCCCTCTCGAACGGGGGACACCGGGGAGCTGTTTTTT.

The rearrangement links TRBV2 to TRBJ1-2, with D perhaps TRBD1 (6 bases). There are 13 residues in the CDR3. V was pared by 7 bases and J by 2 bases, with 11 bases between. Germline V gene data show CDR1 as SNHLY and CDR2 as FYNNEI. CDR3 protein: CASNRELNYGYTF. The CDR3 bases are TGTGCCAGCAACAGGGAACTAAACTATGGCTACACCTTC. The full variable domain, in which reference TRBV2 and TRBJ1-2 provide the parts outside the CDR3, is EPEVTQTPSHQVTQMGQEVILRCVPISNHLYFYWYRQILGQKVEFLVSFYNNEISEKSEIFDDQFSVERPDGSNFTLKIRSTKLEDSAMYFCASNRELNYGYTFGSGTRLTVV.

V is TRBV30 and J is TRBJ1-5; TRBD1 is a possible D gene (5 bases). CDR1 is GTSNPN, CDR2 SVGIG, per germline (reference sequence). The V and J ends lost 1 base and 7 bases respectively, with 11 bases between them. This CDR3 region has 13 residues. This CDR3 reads CAWSGGAGQPQHF. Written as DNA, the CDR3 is TGTGCCTGGAGTGGAGGGGCAGGGCAGCCCCAGCATTTT.

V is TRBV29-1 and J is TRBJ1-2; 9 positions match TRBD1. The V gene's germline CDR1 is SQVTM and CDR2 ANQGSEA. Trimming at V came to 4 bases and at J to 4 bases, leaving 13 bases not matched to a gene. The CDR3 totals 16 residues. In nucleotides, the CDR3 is TGCAGCGTTGTTTTAGGTTCGGGACAGGGTTTCTATGGCTACACCTTC. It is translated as CSVVLGSGQGFYGYTF.

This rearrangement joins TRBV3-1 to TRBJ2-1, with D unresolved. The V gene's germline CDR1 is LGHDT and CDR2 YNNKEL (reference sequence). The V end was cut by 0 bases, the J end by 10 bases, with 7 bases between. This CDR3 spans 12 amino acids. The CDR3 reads CASSQEGREQFF. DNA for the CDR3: TGTGCCAGCAGCCAAGAAGGAAGGGAGCAGTTCTTC.

The CDR3: CASSLTEYNEQFF. The CDR3 DNA reads TGCGCCAGCAGCTTAACGGAGTACAATGAGCAGTTCTTC. The chain recombines TRBV5-1 with TRBJ2-1; D remains ambiguous. Trimming cost V 2 bases and J 4 bases, with 7 bases left between them. CDR1 and CDR2 (germline): SGHRS, YFSETQ. CDR3 length: 13 residues.

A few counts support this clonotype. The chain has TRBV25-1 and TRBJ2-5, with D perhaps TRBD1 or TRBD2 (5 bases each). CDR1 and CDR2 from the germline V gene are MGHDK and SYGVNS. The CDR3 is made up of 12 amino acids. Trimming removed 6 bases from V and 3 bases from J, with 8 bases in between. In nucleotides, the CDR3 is TGTGCCAGCAGCTGGGGGAAAGAGACCCAGTACTTC. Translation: CASSWGKETQYF.

The CDR3 loop is CASTSAETQYF. DNA for the CDR3: TGCGCCAGCACCAGTGCAGAGACCCAGTACTTC. The V call is TRBV10-2, the J call TRBJ2-5; D is unclear. The CDR3 extends over 11 amino acids. Between the trimmed V and J ends, which lost 7 bases and 4 bases, there was a span of 7 bases. Per germline, CDR1 WSHSY and CDR2 SAAADI.

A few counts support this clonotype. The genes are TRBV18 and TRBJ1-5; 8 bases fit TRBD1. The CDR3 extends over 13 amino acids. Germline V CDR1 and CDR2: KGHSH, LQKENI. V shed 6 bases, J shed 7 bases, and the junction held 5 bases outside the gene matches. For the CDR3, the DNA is TGTGCCAGCTCCACAGGGGGTGACCAGCCCCAGCATTTT. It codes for CASSTGGDQPQHF. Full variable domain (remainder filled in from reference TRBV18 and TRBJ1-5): NAGVMQNPRHLVRRRGQEARLRCSPMKGHSHVYWYRQLPEEGLKFMVYLQKENIIDESGMPKERFSAEFPKEGPSILRIQQVVRGDSAAYFCASSTGGDQPQHFGDGTRLSIL.

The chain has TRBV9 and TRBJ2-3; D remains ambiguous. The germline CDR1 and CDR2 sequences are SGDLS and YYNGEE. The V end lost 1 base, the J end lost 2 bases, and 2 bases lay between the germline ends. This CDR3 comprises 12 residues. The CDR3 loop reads CASSVSTDTQYF. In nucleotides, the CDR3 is TGTGCCAGCAGCGTATCCACAGATACGCAGTATTTT.

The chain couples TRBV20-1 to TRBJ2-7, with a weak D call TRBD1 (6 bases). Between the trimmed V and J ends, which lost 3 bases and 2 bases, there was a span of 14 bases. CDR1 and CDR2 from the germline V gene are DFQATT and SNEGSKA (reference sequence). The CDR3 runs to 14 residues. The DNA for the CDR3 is TGCAGTGCTAGGGGCCCACGGACAGCCTACGAGCAGTACTTC. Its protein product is CSARGPRTAYEQYF.

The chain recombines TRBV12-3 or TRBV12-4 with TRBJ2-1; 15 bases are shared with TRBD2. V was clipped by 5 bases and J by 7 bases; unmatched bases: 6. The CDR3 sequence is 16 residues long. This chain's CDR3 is CASSITGLAGGNEQFF. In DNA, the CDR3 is TGTGCCAGCAGTATAACAGGACTAGCGGGAGGGAATGAGCAGTTCTTC.

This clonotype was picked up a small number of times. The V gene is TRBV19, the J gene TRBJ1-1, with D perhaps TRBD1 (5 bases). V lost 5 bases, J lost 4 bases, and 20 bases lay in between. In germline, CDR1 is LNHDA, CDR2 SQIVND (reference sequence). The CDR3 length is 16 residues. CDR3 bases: TGTGCCAGTAGTGGGGGTGGGGGATTTTTGGGCACTGAAGCTTTCTTT. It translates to CASSGGGGFLGTEAFF.

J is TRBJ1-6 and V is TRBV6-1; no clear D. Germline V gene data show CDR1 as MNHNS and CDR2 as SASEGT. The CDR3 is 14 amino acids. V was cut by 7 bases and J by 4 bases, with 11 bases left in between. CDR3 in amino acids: CASTPARYNSPLHF. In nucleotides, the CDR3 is TGTGCCAGCACTCCCGCTAGATATAATTCACCCCTCCACTTT.

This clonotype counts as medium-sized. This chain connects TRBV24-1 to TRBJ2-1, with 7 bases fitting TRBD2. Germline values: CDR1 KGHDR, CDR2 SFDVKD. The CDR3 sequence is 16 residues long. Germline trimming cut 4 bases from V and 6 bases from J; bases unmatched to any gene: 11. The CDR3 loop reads CATSEPGRGARNEQFF. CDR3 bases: TGTGCCACCAGTGAACCTGGGAGGGGCGCTCGCAATGAGCAGTTCTTC.

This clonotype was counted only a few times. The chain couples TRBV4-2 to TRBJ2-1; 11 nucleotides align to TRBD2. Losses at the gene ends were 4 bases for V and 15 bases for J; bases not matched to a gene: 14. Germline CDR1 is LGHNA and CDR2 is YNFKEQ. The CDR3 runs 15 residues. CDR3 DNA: TGTGCCAGCAGCCCCCAGGGGGGACTAGCGGCCGTTATGTTCTTC. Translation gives CASSPQGGLAAVMFF.